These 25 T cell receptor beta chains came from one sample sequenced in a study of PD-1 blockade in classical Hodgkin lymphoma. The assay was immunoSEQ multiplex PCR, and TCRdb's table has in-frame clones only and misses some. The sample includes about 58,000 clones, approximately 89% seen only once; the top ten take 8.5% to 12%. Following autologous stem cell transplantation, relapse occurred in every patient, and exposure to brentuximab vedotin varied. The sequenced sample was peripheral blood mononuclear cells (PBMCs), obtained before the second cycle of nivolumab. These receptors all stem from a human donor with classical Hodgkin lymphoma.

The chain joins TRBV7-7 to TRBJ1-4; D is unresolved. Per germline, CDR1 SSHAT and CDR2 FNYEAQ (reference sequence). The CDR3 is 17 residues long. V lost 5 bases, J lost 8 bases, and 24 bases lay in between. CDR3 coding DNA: TGTGCCAGCAGCCGAACTTATAGAGGGCGCGTTAGGGAAAAACTGTTTTTT. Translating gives CASSRTYRGRVREKLFF.

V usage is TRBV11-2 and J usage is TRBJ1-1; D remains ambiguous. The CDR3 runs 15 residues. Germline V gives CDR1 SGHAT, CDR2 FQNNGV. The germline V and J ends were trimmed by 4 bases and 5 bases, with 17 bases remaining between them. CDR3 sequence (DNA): TGTGCCAGCAGCTCGCCAGACACTTTCTGGACTGAAGCTTTCTTT. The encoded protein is CASSSPDTFWTEAFF.

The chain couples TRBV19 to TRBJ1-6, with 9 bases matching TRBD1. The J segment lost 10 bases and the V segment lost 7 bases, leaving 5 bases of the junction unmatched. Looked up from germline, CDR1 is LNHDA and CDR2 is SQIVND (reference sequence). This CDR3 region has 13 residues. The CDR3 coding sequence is TGTGCCAGTATGGGACAGGGTGAATCACCCCTCCACTTT. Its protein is CASMGQGESPLHF. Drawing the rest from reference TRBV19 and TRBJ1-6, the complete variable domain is DGGITQSPKYLFRKEGQNVTLSCEQNLNHDAMYWYRQDPGQGLRLIYYSQIVNDFQKGDIAEGYSVSREKKESFPLTVTSAQKNPTAFYLCASMGQGESPLHFGNGTRLTVT.

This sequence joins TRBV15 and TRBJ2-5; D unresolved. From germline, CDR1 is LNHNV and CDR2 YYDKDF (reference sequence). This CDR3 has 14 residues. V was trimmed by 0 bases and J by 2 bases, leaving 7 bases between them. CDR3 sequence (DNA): TGTGCCACCAGCAGAGATTACATTCAAGAGACCCAGTACTTC. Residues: CATSRDYIQETQYF.

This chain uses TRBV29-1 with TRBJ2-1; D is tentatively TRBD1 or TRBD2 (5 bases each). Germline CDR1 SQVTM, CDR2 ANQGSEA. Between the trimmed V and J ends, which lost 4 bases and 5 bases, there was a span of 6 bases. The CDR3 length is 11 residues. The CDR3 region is CSVGGDNEQFF. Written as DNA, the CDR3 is TGCAGCGTTGGAGGGGACAATGAGCAGTTCTTC.

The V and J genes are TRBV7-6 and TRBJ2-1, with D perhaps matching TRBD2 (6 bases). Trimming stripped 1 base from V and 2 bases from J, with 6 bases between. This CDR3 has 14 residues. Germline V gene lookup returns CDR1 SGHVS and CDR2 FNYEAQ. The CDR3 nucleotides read TGTGCCAGCAGCTTAGGGACTACCTACAATGAGCAGTTCTTC. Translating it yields CASSLGTTYNEQFF.

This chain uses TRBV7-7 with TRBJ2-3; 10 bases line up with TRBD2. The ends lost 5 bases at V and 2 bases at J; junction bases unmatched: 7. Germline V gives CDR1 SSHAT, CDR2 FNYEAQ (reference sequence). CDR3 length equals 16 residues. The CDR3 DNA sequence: TGTGCCAGCAGCCAAGGGACTAGCGAGTTCACAGATACGCAGTATTTT. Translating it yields CASSQGTSEFTDTQYF.

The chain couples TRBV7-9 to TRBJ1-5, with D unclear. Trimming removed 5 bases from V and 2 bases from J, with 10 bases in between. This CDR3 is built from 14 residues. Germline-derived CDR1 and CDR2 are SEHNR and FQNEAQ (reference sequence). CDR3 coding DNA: TGTGCCAGCAGCCAAGACGGGGGCAATCAGCCCCAGCATTTT. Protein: CASSQDGGNQPQHF.

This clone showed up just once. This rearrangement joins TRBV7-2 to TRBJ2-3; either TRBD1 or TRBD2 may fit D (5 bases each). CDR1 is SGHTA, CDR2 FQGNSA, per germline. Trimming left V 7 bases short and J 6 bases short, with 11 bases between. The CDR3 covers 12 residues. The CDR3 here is CASTGAFDTQYF. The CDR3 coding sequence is TGTGCCAGCACCGGGGCATTTGATACGCAGTATTTT.

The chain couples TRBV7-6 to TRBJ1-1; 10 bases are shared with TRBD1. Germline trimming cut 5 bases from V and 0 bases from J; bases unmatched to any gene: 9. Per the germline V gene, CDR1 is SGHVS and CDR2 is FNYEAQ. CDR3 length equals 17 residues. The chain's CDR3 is CASSAGTGVSLNTEAFF. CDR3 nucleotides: TGTGCCAGCAGCGCCGGGACAGGGGTTTCACTGAACACTGAAGCTTTCTTT.

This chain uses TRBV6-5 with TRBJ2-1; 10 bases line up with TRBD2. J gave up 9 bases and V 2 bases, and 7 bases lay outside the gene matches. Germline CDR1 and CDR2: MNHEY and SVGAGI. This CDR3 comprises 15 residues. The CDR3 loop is CASSYEREGLGEQFF. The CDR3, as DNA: TGTGCCAGCAGTTACGAGCGGGAGGGCCTTGGTGAGCAGTTCTTC.

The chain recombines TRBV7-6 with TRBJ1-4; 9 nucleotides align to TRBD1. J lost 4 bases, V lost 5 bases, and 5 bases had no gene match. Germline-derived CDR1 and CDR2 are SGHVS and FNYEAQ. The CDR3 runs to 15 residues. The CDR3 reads CASSHPGQGNEKLFF. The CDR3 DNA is TGTGCCAGCAGCCACCCGGGACAGGGTAATGAAAAACTGTTTTTT.

The CDR3 sequence is CASSLTAAYEQYF. CDR3 DNA sequence: TGTGCCAGCAGCTTAACAGCTGCCTACGAGCAGTACTTC. V gene TRBV7-7 combines with J gene TRBJ2-7; no definite D call. Germline V gene data show CDR1 as SSHAT and CDR2 as FNYEAQ (reference sequence). Trimming stripped 2 bases from V and 2 bases from J, with 7 bases between. This CDR3 contains 13 residues.

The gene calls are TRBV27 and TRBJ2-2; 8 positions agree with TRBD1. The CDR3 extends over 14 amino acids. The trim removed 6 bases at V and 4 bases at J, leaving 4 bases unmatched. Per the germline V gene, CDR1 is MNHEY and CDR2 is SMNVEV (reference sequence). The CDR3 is CASRDRGSTGELFF. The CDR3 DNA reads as TGTGCCAGCAGAGACAGGGGTTCCACCGGGGAGCTGTTTTTT.

CDR3: CASSPTGDTYNEQFF. As DNA, the CDR3 is TGTGCCAGCAGTCCTACAGGGGACACCTACAATGAGCAGTTCTTC. The rearrangement links TRBV2 to TRBJ2-1, with 7 bases matching TRBD1. Germline assignment: CDR1 SNHLY and CDR2 FYNNEI. CDR3 length: 15 residues. V was clipped by 5 bases and J by 2 bases; unmatched bases: 6.

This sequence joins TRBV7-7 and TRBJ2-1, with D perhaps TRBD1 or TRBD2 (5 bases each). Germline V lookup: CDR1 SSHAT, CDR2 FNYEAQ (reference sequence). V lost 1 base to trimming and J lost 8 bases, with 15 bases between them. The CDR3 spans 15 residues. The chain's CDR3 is CASSLGGEPYHEQFF. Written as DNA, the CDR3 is TGTGCCAGCAGCTTAGGAGGGGAACCTTATCATGAGCAGTTCTTC.

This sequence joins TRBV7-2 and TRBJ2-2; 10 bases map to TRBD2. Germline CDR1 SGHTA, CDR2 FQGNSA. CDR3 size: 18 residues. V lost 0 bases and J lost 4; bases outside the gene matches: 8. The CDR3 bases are TGTGCCAGCAGCTTAGCGCTCCTAGCGGGAGTGGGCACCGGGGAGCTGTTTTTT. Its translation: CASSLALLAGVGTGELFF.

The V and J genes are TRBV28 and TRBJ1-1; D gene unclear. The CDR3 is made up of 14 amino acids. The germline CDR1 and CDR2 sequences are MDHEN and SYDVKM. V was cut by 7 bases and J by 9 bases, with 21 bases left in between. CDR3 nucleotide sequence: TGTGCCAGCACCGAACCCCCCCTCCCCTCACAAGCTTTCTTT. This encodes CASTEPPLPSQAFF.

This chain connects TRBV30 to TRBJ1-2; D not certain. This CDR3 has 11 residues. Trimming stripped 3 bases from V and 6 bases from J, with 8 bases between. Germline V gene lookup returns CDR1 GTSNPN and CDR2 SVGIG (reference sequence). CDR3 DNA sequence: TGTGCCTGGAGGGTTGTTGATGGCTACACCTTC. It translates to CAWRVVDGYTF.

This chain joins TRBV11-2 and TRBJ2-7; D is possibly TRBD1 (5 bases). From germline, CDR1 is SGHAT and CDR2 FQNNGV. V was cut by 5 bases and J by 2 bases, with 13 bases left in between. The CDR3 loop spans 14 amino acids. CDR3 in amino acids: CASSQPDSTYEQYF. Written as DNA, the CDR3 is TGTGCCAGCAGCCAACCCGACAGTACCTACGAGCAGTACTTC.

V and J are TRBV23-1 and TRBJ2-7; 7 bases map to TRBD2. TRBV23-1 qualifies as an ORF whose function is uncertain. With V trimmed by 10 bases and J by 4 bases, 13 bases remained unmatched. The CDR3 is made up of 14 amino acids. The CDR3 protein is CATKCTGGRYEQYF. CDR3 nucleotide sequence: TGCGCCACCAAGTGTACGGGAGGTAGGTACGAGCAGTACTTC.

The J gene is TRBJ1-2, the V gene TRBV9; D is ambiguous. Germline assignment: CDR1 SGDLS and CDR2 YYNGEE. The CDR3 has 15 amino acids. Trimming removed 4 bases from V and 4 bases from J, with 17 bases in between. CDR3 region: CASSRAAPEVYGYTF. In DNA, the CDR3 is TGTGCCAGCAGCCGGGCGGCCCCCGAGGTCTATGGCTACACCTTC.

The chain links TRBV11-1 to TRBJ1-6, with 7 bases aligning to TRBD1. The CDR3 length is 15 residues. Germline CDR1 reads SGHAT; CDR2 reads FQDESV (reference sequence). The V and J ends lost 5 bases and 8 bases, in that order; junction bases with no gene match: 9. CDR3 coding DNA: TGTGCCAGCAGCAAGACAGGGTTGGAATATTCACCCCTCCACTTT. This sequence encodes CASSKTGLEYSPLHF.

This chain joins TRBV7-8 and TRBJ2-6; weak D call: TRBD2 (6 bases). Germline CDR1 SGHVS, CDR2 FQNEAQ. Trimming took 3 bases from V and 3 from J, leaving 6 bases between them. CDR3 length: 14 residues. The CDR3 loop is CASSFGGGANVLTF. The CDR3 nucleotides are TGTGCCAGCAGCTTCGGGGGTGGGGCCAACGTCCTGACTTTC.

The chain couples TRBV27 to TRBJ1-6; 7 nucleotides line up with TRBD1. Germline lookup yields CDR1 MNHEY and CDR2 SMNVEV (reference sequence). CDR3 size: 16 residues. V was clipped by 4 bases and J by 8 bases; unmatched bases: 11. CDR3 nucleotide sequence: TGTGCCAGCAGTTCTGACCCGGGACAGCATTATTCACCCCTCCACTTT. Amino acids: CASSSDPGQHYSPLHF.